This TCR beta chain was found in a study of PD-1 blockade in classical Hodgkin lymphoma. Regarding the study as a whole: CD4+ TCR diversity, unlike CD8+, rose significantly by C4D1. The study found complete responders had baseline diversity similar to newly diagnosed patients.

TCRdb keeps only in-frame clones here, not all; method: immunoSEQ multiplex PCR. The sample lists 6,400 or so clones, roughly 85% occurring once. As for this clone: The antigen remains unidentified.

From germline, CDR1 is SGHVS and CDR2 FQNEAQ. V was clipped by 3 bases and J by 4 bases, with 13 bases between them. This CDR3 is 15 amino acids long. All patients experienced relapse after autologous stem cell transplantation, and brentuximab vedotin exposure was variable. Investigators isolated CD4+ T cells from thawed PBMCs through magnetic negative selection. Best overall response was complete response, partial response or progressive disease in these relapsed/refractory classical Hodgkin lymphoma patients. V usage is TRBV7-8 and J usage is TRBJ2-1; D possibly corresponds to TRBD1 (6 bases). Sequencing used CD4+ T cells from blood, obtained at baseline. This clonotype was sampled from a human donor with classical Hodgkin lymphoma. The CDR3 loop is CASSFLDRKYNEQFF. The CDR3, as DNA: TGTGCCAGCAGCTTCTTGGACAGAAAGTACAATGAGCAGTTCTTC.